The present TCR beta chain was sequenced within a study of blood T cell repertoires in COVID-19. Whole-study context: Acute and convalescent COVID-19 specimens originated in the United States, Italy and Spain. T cells, B-cell-depleted T cells, or PBMCs provided the cDNA or gDNA that served as material.

Authors' analysis steps: Amplified reference gene primers provided the basis for estimating nucleated cell counts. TCRdb's table, derived via immunoSEQ multiplex PCR, lists solely in-frame clones and lacks some. The DNA gave D and trimming, while V, J and clone size come from that table. The data contain roughly 38,000 clones, over 70% of them seen just once; the ten biggest clones take up 25% to 30%. CDR1 and CDR2 (germline): DFQATT, SNEGSKA (reference sequence). This CDR3 is built from 15 residues. V was shortened by 3 bases and J by 8 bases, with 21 bases between the two germline ends. This chain joins TRBV20-1 and TRBJ2-3; D uncertain. What was sequenced was peripheral blood. This TCR derives from a man at least 80 years old with active or convalescent COVID-19. The CDR3 is CSASGRSVRGFTQYF. The DNA of the CDR3 is TGCAGTGCTAGTGGCCGGAGCGTCCGTGGGTTTACGCAGTATTTT.